This T cell receptor (beta chain) was captured in a study of cytomegalovirus exposure and HLA in healthy donors. Study observations and caveats: In an earlier analysis, about 87% or about 30%: the productive usage of most TCR beta V segments. Upon later analysis, TCR association rates were observed to vary by HLA locus, being highest for DRB1 and lowest for HLA-C.

The donors gave bone marrow, and they were healthy. Notes on this clone: No antigen is known for it.

With 60 Vbeta and 13 Jbeta primers, the PCR was carried out. The assay was immunoSEQ multiplex PCR, and TCRdb's table has in-frame clones only and misses some. The table records about 140,000 clones, roughly three quarters of them present only once. This TCR derives from a woman aged 25-40 years in good health and CMV-seronegative. Sequenced sample: PBMCs.

In DNA form, the CDR3 reads TGTGCCAGCAGCCGGGGGGTGGGCTACGAGCAGTACGTC. It yields the protein CASSRGVGYEQYV. V usage is TRBV5-5 and J usage is TRBJ2-7; 7 nucleotides match TRBD2. CDR1 is SGHKS, CDR2 YYEKEE, per germline (reference sequence). With 4 bases clipped from V and 3 bases from J, the junction kept 4 bases outside the gene matches. The length of the CDR3 is 13 residues.